This entry describes one TCR beta chain. What it binds is unknown. These data come from a study of graft-versus-host responses after intestinal transplantation. General observations from the study: There were GvH clones found in recipient marrow, and some of them appeared first in ileum or blood.

Data came from immunoSEQ multiplex PCR; TCRdb stores just in-frame clones and leaves some out. The repertoire holds about 90,000 clones, with about 87% as singletons. Germline-derived CDR1 and CDR2 are SGHNT and YYREEE (reference sequence). The CDR3 consists of 16 residues. V gave up 3 bases and J gave up 3 bases; unmatched junction bases: 6. This TCR was recovered from a human donor who was the organ donor for an intestinal transplant. The input for sequencing was unstimulated CD4+ T cells sorted from spleen or lymph node cells, taken before transplant. This chain links TRBV5-4 with TRBJ2-1, with TRBD1 identical over 10 bases. For the CDR3, the DNA is TGTGCCAGCAGCTCGGGGGACAGGGGTAACTACAATGAGCAGTTCTTC. Protein product: CASSSGDRGNYNEQFF.